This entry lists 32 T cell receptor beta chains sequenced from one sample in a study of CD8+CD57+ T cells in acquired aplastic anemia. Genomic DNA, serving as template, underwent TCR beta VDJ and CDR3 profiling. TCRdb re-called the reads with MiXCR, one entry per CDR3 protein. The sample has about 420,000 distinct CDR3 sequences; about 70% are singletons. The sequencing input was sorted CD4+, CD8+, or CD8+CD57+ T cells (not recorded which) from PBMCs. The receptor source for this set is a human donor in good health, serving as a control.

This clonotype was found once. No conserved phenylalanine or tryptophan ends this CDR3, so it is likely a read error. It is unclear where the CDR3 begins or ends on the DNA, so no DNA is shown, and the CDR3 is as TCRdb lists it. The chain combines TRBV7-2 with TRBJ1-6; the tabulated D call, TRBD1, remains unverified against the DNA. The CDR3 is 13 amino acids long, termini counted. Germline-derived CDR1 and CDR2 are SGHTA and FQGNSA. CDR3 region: CASSSGAGVTDTQ.

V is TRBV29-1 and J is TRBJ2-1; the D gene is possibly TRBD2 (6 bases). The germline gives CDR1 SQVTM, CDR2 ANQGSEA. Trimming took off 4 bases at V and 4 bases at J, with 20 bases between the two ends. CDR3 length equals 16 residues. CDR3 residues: CSVAGLRLKGYNEQFF. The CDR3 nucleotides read TGCAGCGTTGCGGGACTTAGATTAAAGGGTTACAATGAGCAGTTCTTC.

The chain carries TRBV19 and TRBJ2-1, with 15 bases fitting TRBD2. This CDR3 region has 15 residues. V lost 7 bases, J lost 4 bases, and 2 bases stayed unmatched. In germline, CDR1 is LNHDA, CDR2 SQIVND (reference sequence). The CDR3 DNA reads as TGTGCCAGTACCGGGACTAGCGGGGGGTACAATGAGCAGTTCTTC. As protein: CASTGTSGGYNEQFF.

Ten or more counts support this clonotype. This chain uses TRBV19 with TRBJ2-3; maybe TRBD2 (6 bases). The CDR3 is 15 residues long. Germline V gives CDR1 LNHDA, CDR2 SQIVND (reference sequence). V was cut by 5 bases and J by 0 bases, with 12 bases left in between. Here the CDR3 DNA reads TGTGCCAGTAGTTCAACCGGGACTAGCACAGATACGCAGTATTTT. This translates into CASSSTGTSTDTQYF.

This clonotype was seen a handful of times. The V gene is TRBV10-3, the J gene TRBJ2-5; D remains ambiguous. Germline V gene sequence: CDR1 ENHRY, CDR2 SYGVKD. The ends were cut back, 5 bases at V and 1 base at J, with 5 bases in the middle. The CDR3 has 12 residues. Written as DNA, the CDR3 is TGTGCCATCAGTTCCACCCAAGAGACCCAGTACTTC. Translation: CAISSTQETQYF.

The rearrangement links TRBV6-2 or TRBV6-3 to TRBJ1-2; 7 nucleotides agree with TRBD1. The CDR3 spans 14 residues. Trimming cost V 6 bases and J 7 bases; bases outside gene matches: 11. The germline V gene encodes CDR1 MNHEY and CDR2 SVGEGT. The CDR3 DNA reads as TGTGCCAGCAGCTCCGGGTCAGGGGGTGTTGGCTACACCTTC. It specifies CASSSGSGGVGYTF.

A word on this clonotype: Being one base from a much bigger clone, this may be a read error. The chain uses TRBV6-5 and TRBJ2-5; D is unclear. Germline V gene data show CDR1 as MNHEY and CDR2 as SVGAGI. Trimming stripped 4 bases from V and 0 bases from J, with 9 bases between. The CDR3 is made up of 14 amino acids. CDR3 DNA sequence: TGTGCCAGCAGTTTATACAGTGACCAAGAGACCCAGTACTTC. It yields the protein CASSLYSDQETQYF.

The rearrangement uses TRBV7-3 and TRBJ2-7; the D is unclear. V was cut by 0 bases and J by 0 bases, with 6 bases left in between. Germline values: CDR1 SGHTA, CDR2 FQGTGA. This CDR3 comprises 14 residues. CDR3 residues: CASSLTLGSYEQYF. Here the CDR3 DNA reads TGTGCCAGCAGCTTAACGTTGGGCTCCTACGAGCAGTACTTC.

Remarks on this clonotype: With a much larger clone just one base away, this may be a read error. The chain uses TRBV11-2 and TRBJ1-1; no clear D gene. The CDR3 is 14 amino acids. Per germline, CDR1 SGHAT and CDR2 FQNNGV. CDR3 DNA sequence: TGTGCCAGCGGCTTAGCTGCGGGGAACACTGAAGCTTTCTTT. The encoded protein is CASGLAAGNTEAFF.

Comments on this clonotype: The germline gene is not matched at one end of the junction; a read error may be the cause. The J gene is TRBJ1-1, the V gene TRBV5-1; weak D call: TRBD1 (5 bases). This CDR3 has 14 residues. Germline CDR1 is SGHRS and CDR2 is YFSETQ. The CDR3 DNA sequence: TGCACCAGCAGCTTGGGACTTTCGAACACTGAAGCTTTCTTT. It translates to CTSSLGLSNTEAFF.

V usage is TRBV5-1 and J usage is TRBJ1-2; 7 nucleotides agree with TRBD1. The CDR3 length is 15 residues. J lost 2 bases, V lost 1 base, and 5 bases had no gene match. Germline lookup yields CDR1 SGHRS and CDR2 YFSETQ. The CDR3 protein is CASSLMTGTNYGYTF. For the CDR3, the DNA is TGCGCCAGCAGCTTGATGACAGGGACAAACTATGGCTACACCTTC.

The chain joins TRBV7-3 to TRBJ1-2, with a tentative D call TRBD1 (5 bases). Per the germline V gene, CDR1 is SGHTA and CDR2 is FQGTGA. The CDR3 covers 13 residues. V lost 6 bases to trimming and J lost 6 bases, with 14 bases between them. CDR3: CASSESQGDGYTF. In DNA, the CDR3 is TGTGCCAGCAGTGAAAGTCAGGGCGATGGCTACACCTTC.

The CDR3 loop reads CASSPRHIEPPQHF. The CDR3 DNA reads as TGTGCCAGCAGTCCTCGGCACATTGAACCGCCCCAGCATTTT. The chain uses TRBV7-8 and TRBJ1-5; D is uncertain. There are 14 residues in the CDR3. The V gene's germline CDR1 is SGHVS and CDR2 FQNEAQ. V was clipped by 6 bases and J by 9 bases, with 18 bases between them.

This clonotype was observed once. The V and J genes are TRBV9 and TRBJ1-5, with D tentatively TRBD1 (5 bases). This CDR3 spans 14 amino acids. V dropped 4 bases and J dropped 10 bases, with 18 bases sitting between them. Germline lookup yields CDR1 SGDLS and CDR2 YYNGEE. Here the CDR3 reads CASSSGQKDSPQHF. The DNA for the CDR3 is TGTGCCAGCAGCTCCGGACAAAAGGATTCACCCCAGCATTTT.

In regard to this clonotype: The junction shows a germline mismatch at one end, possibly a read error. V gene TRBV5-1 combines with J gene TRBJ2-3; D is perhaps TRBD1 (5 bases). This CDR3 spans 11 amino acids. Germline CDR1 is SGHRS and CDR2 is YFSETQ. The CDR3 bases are TGCGCCAGCAGCTTGGAGACAGTGGGCGATTTT. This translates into CASSLETVGDF. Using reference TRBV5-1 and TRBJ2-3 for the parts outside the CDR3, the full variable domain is KAGVTQTPRYLIKTRGQQVTLSCSPISGHRSVSWYQQTPGQGLQFLFEYFSETQRNKGNFPGRFSGRQFSNSRSEMNVSTLELGDSALYLCASSLETVGDFGPGTRLTVL.

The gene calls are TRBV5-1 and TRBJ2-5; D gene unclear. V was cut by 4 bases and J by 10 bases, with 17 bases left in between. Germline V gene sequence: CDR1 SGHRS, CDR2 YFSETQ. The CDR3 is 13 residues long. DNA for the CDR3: TGCGCCAGCAGCCCGAGGTTAGGCAGTGGCCAGTACTTC. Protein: CASSPRLGSGQYF.

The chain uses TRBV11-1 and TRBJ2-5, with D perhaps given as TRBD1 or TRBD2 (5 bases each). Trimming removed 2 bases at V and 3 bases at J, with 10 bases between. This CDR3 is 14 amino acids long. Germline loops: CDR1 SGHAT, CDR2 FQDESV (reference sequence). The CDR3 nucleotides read TGTGCCAGCAGCTTAACCGGGGCGGAAGAGACCCAGTACTTC. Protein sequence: CASSLTGAEETQYF.

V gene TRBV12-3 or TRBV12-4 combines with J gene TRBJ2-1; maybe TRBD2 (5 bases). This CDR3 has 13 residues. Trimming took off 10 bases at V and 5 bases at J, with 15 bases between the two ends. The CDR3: CAKIGVGDNEQFF. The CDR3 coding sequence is TGTGCCAAGATCGGTGTGGGAGACAATGAGCAGTTCTTC.

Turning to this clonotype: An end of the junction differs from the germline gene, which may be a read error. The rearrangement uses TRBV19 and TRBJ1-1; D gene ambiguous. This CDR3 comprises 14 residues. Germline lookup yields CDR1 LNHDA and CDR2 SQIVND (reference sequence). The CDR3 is CASSAGYISTEAFF. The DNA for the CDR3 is TGTGCCAGTAGTGCCGGATATATAAGCACTGAAGCTTTCTTC.

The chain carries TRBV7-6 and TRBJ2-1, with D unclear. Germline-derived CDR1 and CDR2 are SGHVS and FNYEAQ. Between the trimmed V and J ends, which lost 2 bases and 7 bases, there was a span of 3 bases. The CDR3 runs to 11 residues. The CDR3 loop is CASSLTNEQFF. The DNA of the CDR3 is TGTGCCAGCAGCTTAACGAATGAGCAGTTCTTC. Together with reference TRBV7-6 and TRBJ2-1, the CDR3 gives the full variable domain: GAGVSQSPRYKVTKRGQDVALRCDPISGHVSLYWYRQALGQGPEFLTYFNYEAQQDKSGLPNDRFSAERPEGSISTLTIQRTEQRDSAMYRCASSLTNEQFFGPGTRLTVL.

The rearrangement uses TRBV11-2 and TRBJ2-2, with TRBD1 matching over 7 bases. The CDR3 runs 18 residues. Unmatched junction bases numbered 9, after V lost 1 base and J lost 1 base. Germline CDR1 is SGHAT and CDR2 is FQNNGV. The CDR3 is CASSLGGGSYLNTGELFF. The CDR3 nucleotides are TGTGCCAGCAGCTTAGGAGGGGGCTCGTACCTGAACACCGGGGAGCTGTTTTTT.

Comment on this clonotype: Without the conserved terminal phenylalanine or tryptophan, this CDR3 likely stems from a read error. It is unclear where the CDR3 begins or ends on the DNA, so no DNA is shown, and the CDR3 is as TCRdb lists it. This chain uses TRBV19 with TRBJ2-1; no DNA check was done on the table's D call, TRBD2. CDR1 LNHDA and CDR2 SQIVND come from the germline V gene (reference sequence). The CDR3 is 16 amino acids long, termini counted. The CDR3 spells CASINVGRRGYDYTFV.

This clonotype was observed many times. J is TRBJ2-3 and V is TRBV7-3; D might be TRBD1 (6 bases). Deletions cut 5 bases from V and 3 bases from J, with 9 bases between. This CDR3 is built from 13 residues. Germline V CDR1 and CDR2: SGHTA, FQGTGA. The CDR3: CASSPDRTDTQYF. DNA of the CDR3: TGTGCCAGCAGCCCGGACAGAACAGATACGCAGTATTTT.

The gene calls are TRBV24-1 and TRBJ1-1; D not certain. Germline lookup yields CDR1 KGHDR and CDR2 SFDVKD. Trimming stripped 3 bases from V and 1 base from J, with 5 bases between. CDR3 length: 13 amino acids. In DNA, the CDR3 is TGTGCCACCAGTGATAGAGGGAACACTGAAGCTTTCTTT. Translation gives CATSDRGNTEAFF.

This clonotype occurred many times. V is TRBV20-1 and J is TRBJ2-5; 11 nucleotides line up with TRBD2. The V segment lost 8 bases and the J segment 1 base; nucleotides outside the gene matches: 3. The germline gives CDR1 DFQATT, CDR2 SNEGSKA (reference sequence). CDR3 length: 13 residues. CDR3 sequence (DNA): TGCAGTCTAGCGGGGGGCCCCCAAGAGACCCAGTACTTC. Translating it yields CSLAGGPQETQYF.

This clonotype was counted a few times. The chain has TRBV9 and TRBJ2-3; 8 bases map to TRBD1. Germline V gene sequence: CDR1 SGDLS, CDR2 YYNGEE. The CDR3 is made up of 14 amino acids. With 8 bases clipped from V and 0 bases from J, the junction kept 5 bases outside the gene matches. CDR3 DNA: TGTGCCAGTGGAGACAGGGGCAGCACAGATACGCAGTATTTT. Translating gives CASGDRGSTDTQYF.

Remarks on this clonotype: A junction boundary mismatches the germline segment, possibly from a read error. Here the CDR3 reads CASSGSWTNTGAFF. CDR3 nucleotides: TGTGCCAGCAGCGGGTCGTGGACGAACACTGGAGCTTTCTTT. This chain uses TRBV25-1 with TRBJ1-1, with D unclear. Germline CDR1 reads MGHDK; CDR2 reads SYGVNS. This CDR3 spans 14 amino acids.

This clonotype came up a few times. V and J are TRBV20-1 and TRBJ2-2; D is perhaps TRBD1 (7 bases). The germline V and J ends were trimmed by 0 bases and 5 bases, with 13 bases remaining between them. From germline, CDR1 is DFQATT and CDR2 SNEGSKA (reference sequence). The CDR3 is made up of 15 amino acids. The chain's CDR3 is CSARDAGGFTGELFF. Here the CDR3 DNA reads TGCAGTGCTAGAGATGCAGGGGGGTTTACCGGGGAGCTGTTTTTT.

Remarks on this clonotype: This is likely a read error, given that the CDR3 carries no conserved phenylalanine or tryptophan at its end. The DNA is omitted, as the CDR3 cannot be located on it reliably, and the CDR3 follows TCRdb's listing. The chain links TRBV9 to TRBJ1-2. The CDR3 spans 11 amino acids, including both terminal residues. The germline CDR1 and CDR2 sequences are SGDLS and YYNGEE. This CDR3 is CASSVGLAEGT.

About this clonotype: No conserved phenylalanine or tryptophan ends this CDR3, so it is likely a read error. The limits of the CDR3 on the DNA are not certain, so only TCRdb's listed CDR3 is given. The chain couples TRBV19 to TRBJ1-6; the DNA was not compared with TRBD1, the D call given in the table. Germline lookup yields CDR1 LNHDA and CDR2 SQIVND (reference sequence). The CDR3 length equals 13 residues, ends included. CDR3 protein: CASGHGGNSPGHS.

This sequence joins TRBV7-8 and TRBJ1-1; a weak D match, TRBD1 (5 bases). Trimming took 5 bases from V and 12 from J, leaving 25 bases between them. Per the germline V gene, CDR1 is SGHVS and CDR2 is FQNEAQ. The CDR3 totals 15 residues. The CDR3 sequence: CASSPASKAAREPFF. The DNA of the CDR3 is TGTGCCAGCAGCCCCGCCTCAAAGGCCGCCAGGGAGCCTTTCTTT.

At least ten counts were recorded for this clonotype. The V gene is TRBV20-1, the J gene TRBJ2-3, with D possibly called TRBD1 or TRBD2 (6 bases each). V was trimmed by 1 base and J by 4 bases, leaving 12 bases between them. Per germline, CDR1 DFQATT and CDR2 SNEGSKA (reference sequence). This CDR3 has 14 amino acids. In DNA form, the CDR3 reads TGCAGTGCTAGAGGAGGGGGGTGGTCAGATACGCAGTATTTT. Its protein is CSARGGGWSDTQYF.